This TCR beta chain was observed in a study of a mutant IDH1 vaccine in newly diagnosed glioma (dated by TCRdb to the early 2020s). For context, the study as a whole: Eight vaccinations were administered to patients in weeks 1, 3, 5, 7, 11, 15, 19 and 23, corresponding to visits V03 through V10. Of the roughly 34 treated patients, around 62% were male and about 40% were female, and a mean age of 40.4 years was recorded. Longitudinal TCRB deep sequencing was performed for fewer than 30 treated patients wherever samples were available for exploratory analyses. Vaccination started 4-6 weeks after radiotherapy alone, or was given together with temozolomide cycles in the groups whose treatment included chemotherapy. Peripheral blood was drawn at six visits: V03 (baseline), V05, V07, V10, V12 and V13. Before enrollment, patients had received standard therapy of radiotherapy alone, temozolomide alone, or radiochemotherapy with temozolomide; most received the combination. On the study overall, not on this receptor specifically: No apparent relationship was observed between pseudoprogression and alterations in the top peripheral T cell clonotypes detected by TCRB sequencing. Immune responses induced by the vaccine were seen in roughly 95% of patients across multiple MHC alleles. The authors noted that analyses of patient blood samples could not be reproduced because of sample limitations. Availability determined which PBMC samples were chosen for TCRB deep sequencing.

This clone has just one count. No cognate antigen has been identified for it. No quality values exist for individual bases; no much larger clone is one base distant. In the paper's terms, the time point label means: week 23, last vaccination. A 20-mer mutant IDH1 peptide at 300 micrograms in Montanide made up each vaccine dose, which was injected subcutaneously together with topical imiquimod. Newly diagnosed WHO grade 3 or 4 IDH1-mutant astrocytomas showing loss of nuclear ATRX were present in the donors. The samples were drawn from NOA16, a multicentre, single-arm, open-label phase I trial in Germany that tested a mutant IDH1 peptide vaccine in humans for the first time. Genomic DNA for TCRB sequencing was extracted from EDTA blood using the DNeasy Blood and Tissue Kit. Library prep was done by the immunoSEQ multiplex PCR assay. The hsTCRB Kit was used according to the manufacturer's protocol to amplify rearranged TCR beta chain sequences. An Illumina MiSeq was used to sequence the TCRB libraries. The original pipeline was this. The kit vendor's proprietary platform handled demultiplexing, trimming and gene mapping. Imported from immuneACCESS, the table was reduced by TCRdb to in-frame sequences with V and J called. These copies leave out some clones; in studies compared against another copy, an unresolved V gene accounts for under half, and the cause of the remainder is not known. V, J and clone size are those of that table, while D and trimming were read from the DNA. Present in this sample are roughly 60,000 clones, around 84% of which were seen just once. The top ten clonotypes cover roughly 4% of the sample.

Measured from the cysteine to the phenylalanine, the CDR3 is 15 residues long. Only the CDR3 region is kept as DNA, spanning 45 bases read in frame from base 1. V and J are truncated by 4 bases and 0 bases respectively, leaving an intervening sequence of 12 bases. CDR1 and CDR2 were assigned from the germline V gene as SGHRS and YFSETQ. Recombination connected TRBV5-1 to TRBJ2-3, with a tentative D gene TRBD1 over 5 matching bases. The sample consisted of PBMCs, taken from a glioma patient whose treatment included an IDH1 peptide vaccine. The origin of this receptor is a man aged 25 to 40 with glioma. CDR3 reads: CASSLQVASTDTQYF. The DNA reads TGCGCCAGCAGCCTACAGGTCGCTAGCACAGATACGCAGTATTTT.